This TCR beta chain was captured in a study of CD8+CD57+ T cells in acquired aplastic anemia. Study at large: CD4+ and CD8+ cells, once sorted, gave DNA averaging approximately 3.3 ug. Study-wide findings and caveats: In common between the patients and the controls were some 28 CD8+ CDR3 sequences.

In germline, CDR1 is SGHAT, CDR2 FQDESV (reference sequence). The trim removed 5 bases at V and 12 bases at J, leaving 13 bases unmatched. This CDR3 comprises 17 residues. Concerning this clonotype itself: No antigen is known for it.

CD8+CD57+ cell expansion, shown by flow cytometry, had occurred in the patients selected for sequencing. The study sampled blood from patients who had received no therapy. TCR beta VDJ combinations and CDR3 sequences were profiled from genomic DNA. Using its own MiXCR run on the reads, TCRdb lists one record per CDR3 protein. This sample has 150,000 to 180,000 distinct CDR3 sequences; about 52% occur once, and the top ten carry approximately 12%. Sequencing was performed on sorted CD4+, CD8+, or CD8+CD57+ T cells (not recorded which) from PBMCs. The receptor was derived from a human donor with aplastic anemia. This chain uses TRBV11-1 with TRBJ2-1, with 16 positions matching TRBD2. The CDR3 loop reads CASSRSGTSGGATSQFF. The CDR3 nucleotides are TGTGCCAGCAGCCGATCCGGGACTAGCGGGGGGGCGACCTCGCAGTTCTTC.